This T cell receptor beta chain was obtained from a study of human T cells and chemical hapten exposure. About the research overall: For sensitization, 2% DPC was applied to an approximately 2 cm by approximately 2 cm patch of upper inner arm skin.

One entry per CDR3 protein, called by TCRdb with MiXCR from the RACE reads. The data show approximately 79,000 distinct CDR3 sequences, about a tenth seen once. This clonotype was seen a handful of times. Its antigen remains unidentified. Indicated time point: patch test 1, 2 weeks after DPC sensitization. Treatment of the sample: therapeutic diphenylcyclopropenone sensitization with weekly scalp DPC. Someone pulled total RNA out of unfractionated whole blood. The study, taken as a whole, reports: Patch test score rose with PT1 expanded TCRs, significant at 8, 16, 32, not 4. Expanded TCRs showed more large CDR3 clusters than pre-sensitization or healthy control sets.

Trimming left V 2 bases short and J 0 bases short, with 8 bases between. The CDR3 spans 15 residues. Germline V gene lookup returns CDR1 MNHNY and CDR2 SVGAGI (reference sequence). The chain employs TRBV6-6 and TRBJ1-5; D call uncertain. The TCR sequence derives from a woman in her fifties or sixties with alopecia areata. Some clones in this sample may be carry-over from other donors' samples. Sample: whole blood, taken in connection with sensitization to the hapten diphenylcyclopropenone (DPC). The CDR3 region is CASSYQGVSNQPQHF. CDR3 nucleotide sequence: TGTGCCAGCAGTTACCAAGGAGTTAGCAATCAGCCCCAGCATTTT.